A single sample is the source of the 25 T cell receptor beta chains below, sequenced in a study of OX40 agonist ivuxolimab in advanced cancers. Method: immunoSEQ multiplex PCR; TCRdb's copy keeps in-frame clones and lacks some. Here the sample spans about 26,000 clones, about three quarters being singletons. This specimen consisted of CD4+ or CD8+ T cells sorted from blood, obtained in a trial of the OX40 agonist ivuxolimab. All receptors derive from an adult with an advanced solid tumor such as melanoma, head and neck, liver or kidney cancer.

The rearrangement joins TRBV6-5 to TRBJ1-2; D uncertain. There are 13 residues in the CDR3. The V end lost 5 bases, the J end lost 8 bases, and 15 bases lay between the germline ends. Germline loops: CDR1 MNHEY, CDR2 SVGAGI. CDR3 bases: TGTGCCAGCAGTGTAGGACTGGAGTACGGCTACACCTTC. Translating it yields CASSVGLEYGYTF.

The chain is built from TRBV13 and TRBJ2-1, with 8 bases lining up with TRBD2. The CDR3 loop spans 16 amino acids. Germline trimming cut 6 bases from V and 2 bases from J; bases unmatched to any gene: 9. CDR1 and CDR2 from the germline V gene are PRHDT and FYEKMQ (reference sequence). CDR3 bases: TGTGCCAGCAGGGCCCTCGAGCGGGGGACCTACAATGAGCAGTTCTTC. Amino acids: CASRALERGTYNEQFF.

This clone appeared a few times. This chain connects TRBV7-8 to TRBJ1-2; D remains ambiguous. The length of the CDR3 is 16 residues. V lost 4 bases to trimming and J lost 4 bases, with 19 bases between them. Germline V gene lookup returns CDR1 SGHVS and CDR2 FQNEAQ. The CDR3, as DNA: TGTGCCAGCAGCTCCTCGGCGGGTACTACGACCTATGGCTACACCTTC. It codes for CASSSSAGTTTYGYTF.

This clone is medium-sized within its sample. The V gene is TRBV9, the J gene TRBJ1-4; 7 positions match TRBD1. The ends lost 4 bases at V and 0 bases at J; junction bases unmatched: 9. Germline-derived CDR1 and CDR2 are SGDLS and YYNGEE. This CDR3 is built from 17 residues. The DNA of the CDR3 is TGTGCCAGCAGCCCCTTGACAGGGACCTCAACTAATGAAAAACTGTTTTTT. Its protein is CASSPLTGTSTNEKLFF.

The rearrangement links TRBV6-1 to TRBJ2-3; maybe TRBD1 (6 bases). CDR3 length equals 15 residues. Trimming left V 6 bases short and J 4 bases short, with 17 bases between. The germline gives CDR1 MNHNS, CDR2 SASEGT. CDR3: CASRLPVGAPDTQYF. CDR3 nucleotides: TGTGCCAGCAGGCTCCCTGTGGGGGCTCCAGATACGCAGTATTTT.

The V call is TRBV29-1, the J call TRBJ1-4, with D unresolved. Trimming cost V 5 bases and J 8 bases, with 6 bases left between them. Germline V gene lookup returns CDR1 SQVTM and CDR2 ANQGSEA. This CDR3 has 10 amino acids. CDR3 DNA sequence: TGCAGCGTTTTAGGAGAAAAACTGTTTTTT. Translated: CSVLGEKLFF.

This rearrangement joins TRBV7-9 to TRBJ2-6; TRBD1 or TRBD2 may be the D gene (7 bases each). The CDR3 runs to 17 residues. V lost 1 base and J lost 3, with 13 bases in between. Germline V gene data show CDR1 as SEHNR and CDR2 as FQNEAQ (reference sequence). CDR3 in DNA: TGTGCCAGCAGCTTAGGCCAGGGGGGGTTTGGGGCCAACGTCCTGACTTTC. Translated, it gives CASSLGQGGFGANVLTF.

V is TRBV7-7 and J is TRBJ2-2; D possibly corresponds to TRBD1 (5 bases). Trimming pared 5 bases from V and 2 bases from J, leaving 12 bases between. Germline V lookup: CDR1 SSHAT, CDR2 FNYEAQ (reference sequence). The CDR3 covers 15 residues. This CDR3 reads CASSQTELNTGELFF. CDR3 DNA: TGTGCCAGCAGCCAGACAGAGCTTAACACCGGGGAGCTGTTTTTT.

The rearrangement joins TRBV19 to TRBJ2-3; D unclear. V lost 5 bases to trimming and J lost 5 bases, with 11 bases between them. CDR3 length equals 13 residues. Germline loops: CDR1 LNHDA, CDR2 SQIVND (reference sequence). DNA of the CDR3: TGTGCCAGTAGTCAAGGAGCAAGAGATACGCAGTATTTT. Its translation: CASSQGARDTQYF. The variable domain in full, completed from reference TRBV19 and TRBJ2-3, reads DGGITQSPKYLFRKEGQNVTLSCEQNLNHDAMYWYRQDPGQGLRLIYYSQIVNDFQKGDIAEGYSVSREKKESFPLTVTSAQKNPTAFYLCASSQGARDTQYFGPGTRLTVL.

V is TRBV11-2 and J is TRBJ1-4; D remains unclear. The germline V gene has CDR1 SGHAT and CDR2 FQNNGV. CDR3 length: 17 amino acids. V was shortened by 0 bases and J by 5 bases, with 16 bases between the two germline ends. CDR3: CASSLDPRASLNEKLFF. CDR3 coding DNA: TGTGCCAGCAGCTTAGATCCACGGGCCAGCCTCAATGAAAAACTGTTTTTT. The whole variable domain, remainder taken from reference TRBV11-2 and TRBJ1-4, is EAGVAQSPRYKIIEKRQSVAFWCNPISGHATLYWYQQILGQGPKLLIQFQNNGVVDDSQLPKDRFSAERLKGVDSTLKIQPAKLEDSAVYLCASSLDPRASLNEKLFFGSGTQLSVL.

The chain carries TRBV28 and TRBJ2-7; 7 bases map to TRBD1. Germline CDR1 is MDHEN and CDR2 is SYDVKM. CDR3 length: 14 residues. The V gene end was trimmed by 1 base and the J gene end by 2 bases; junction bases not matched to a gene: 2. The CDR3 loop is CASSLYGTAYEQYF. The CDR3 coding sequence is TGTGCCAGCAGTTTATACGGGACAGCCTACGAGCAGTACTTC. Combining the CDR3 with reference TRBV28 and TRBJ2-7 gives the whole variable domain DVKVTQSSRYLVKRTGEKVFLECVQDMDHENMFWYRQDPGLGLRLIYFSYDVKMKEKGDIPEGYSVSREKKERFSLILESASTNQTSMYLCASSLYGTAYEQYFGPGTRLTVT.

The rearrangement links TRBV27 to TRBJ2-1, with 8 bases aligning to TRBD1. Trimming removed 4 bases from V and 3 bases from J; junction bases left unmatched: 5. The CDR3 consists of 15 residues. Per the germline V gene, CDR1 is MNHEY and CDR2 is SMNVEV (reference sequence). The CDR3 region is CASSSTGAYYNEQFF. The CDR3 coding sequence is TGTGCCAGCAGTTCGACAGGGGCCTACTACAATGAGCAGTTCTTC.

The rearrangement links TRBV6-6 to TRBJ2-2; 10 nucleotides match TRBD1. The CDR3 totals 15 residues. Germline V CDR1 and CDR2: MNHNY, SVGAGI (reference sequence). V trimming: 3 bases; J trimming: 4 bases; junction bases outside the gene matches: 2. The CDR3 spells CASSYGTGATGELFF. CDR3 DNA: TGTGCCAGCAGTTATGGGACAGGGGCCACCGGGGAGCTGTTTTTT.

The chain recombines TRBV9 with TRBJ2-3, with D possibly being TRBD1 (6 bases). V shed 0 bases and J shed 1 base, with 12 bases lying between them. Germline loops: CDR1 SGDLS, CDR2 YYNGEE. The CDR3 has 16 amino acids. This CDR3 reads CASSVDSGDGTDTQYF. The CDR3 DNA sequence: TGTGCCAGCAGCGTAGATTCAGGGGATGGCACAGATACGCAGTATTTT.

V usage is TRBV29-1 and J usage is TRBJ1-2, with TRBD1 identical over 11 bases. Germline V gene lookup returns CDR1 SQVTM and CDR2 ANQGSEA. The CDR3 covers 12 residues. Unmatched junction bases numbered 5, after V lost 6 bases and J lost 8 bases. CDR3 sequence: CSVAGQGGGYTF. CDR3 nucleotide sequence: TGCAGCGTCGCGGGACAGGGGGGAGGCTACACCTTC.

CDR3 amino acids: CASSYSQGALPGYTF. DNA for the CDR3: TGTGCCAGCAGTTACTCGCAGGGGGCGCTTCCTGGCTACACCTTC. The V gene is TRBV6-5, the J gene TRBJ1-2; 8 bases fit TRBD1. This CDR3 has 15 amino acids. CDR1 is MNHEY and CDR2 is SVGAGI in the germline V gene. After removal of 0 bases from V and 7 bases from J, the junction contained 7 bases not matched to a gene.

V usage is TRBV6-1 and J usage is TRBJ2-3; 10 positions match TRBD2. There are 15 residues in the CDR3. Germline V gene data show CDR1 as MNHNS and CDR2 as SASEGT. J lost 4 bases, V lost 5 bases, and 6 bases had no gene match. Here the CDR3 reads CASSLAGDRADTQYF. The CDR3 region has the DNA TGTGCCAGCAGTCTAGCGGGGGATCGGGCAGATACGCAGTATTTT.

This chain joins TRBV6-5 and TRBJ1-2; 9 bases line up with TRBD1. Trimming cost V 6 bases and J 4 bases; bases outside gene matches: 9. This CDR3 is 15 amino acids long. Per the germline V gene, CDR1 is MNHEY and CDR2 is SVGAGI. This CDR3 reads CASSREDRGIYGYTF. CDR3 nucleotides: TGTGCCAGCAGCCGCGAGGACAGGGGAATCTATGGCTACACCTTC.

The chain carries TRBV5-1 and TRBJ2-3; TRBD1 agrees at 9 bases. The germline CDR1 and CDR2 sequences are SGHRS and YFSETQ. The CDR3 covers 15 residues. V gave up 4 bases and J gave up 5 bases; unmatched junction bases: 8. CDR3 protein: CASSNDRGTGDTQYF. The DNA of the CDR3 is TGCGCCAGCAGCAACGACAGGGGGACGGGAGATACGCAGTATTTT.

This chain connects TRBV19 to TRBJ2-5; tentatively, D is TRBD2 (5 bases). The germline V and J ends were trimmed by 1 base and 0 bases, with 15 bases remaining between them. From germline, CDR1 is LNHDA and CDR2 SQIVND (reference sequence). CDR3 length: 17 amino acids. CDR3 in DNA: TGTGCCAGTAGTATAGTGCGAGGGTCTTCGGACCAAGAGACCCAGTACTTC. This codes for CASSIVRGSSDQETQYF.

With regard to this clone: One end of the junction does not line up with germline, which may come from a read error. The chain is built from TRBV7-8 and TRBJ2-1, with 9 bases that match TRBD2. The CDR3 has 17 amino acids. Germline assignment: CDR1 SGHVS and CDR2 FQNEAQ. This CDR3 is CASNLRAGGPVYNEQFF. In DNA form, the CDR3 reads TGTGCCAGCAACTTAAGGGCGGGGGGGCCTGTGTACAATGAGCAGTTCTTC.

The rearrangement joins TRBV5-5 to TRBJ1-2, with 7 nucleotides matching TRBD1. CDR1 and CDR2 (germline): SGHKS, YYEKEE (reference sequence). This CDR3 has 13 amino acids. The V gene end was trimmed by 6 bases and the J gene end by 4 bases; junction bases not matched to a gene: 6. Here the CDR3 reads CASTGQVPYGYTF. CDR3 nucleotide sequence: TGTGCCAGCACCGGACAGGTACCCTATGGCTACACCTTC.

The chain carries TRBV9 and TRBJ1-1, with 9 bases matching TRBD1. V dropped 3 bases and J dropped 8; count of bases not matched to a gene: 14. Per germline, CDR1 SGDLS and CDR2 YYNGEE. CDR3 length: 16 residues. CDR3 sequence reads: CASSARPGQGRLEAFF. CDR3 sequence (DNA): TGTGCCAGCAGCGCCCGACCGGGACAGGGCCGGCTGGAAGCTTTCTTT.

The gene calls are TRBV10-2 and TRBJ2-7; 11 bases align to TRBD2. The germline V gene encodes CDR1 WSHSY and CDR2 SAAADI. This CDR3 is 14 amino acids long. After removal of 3 bases from V and 6 bases from J, the junction contained 4 bases not matched to a gene. The CDR3 nucleotides read TGCGCCAGCAGTGATAGCGGGGGGGCGCGCGAGCAGTACTTC. It specifies CASSDSGGAREQYF.

CDR3 loop: CASSVEGTDSYEQYF. CDR3 DNA sequence: TGTGCCAGCAGCGTAGAAGGAACAGACTCCTACGAGCAGTACTTC. V and J are TRBV9 and TRBJ2-7; D remains ambiguous. Trimming took off 0 bases at V and 0 bases at J, with 10 bases between the two ends. Germline CDR1 and CDR2: SGDLS and YYNGEE. The CDR3 consists of 15 residues.